This T cell receptor (beta chain) emerged from a study of CD8 T cells in ankylosing spondylitis. Findings and caveats of the study: Ankylosing spondylitis blood appeared to carry a characteristic TCR beta motif of under ten highly homologous variants.

TCRdb independently ran MiXCR on the 5' RACE reads; one entry per CDR3 protein. The data contain around 490,000 distinct CDR3 sequences, under 5.5% of them seen just once; the ten biggest clones take up roughly 3.2%. As to this clonotype: Its specificity is not known.

Per germline, CDR1 MDHEN and CDR2 SYDVKM. Losses at the gene ends were 3 bases for V and 4 bases for J; bases not matched to a gene: 9. CDR3 size: 17 residues. This TCR was recovered from a male donor with ankylosing spondylitis. The chain couples TRBV28 to TRBJ2-6; TRBD1 aligns across 7 bases. Sequencing input: blood, either unsorted or a sorted T cell fraction (not recorded which). The CDR3 coding sequence is TGTGCCAGCAGTTTTTTTCAGGGGGTCTCCGGGGCCAACGTCCTGACTTTC. It yields the protein CASSFFQGVSGANVLTF.